A single sample is the source of the 4 T cell receptor beta chains below, sequenced in a study of untreated major depressive disorder. Method: immunoSEQ multiplex PCR; TCRdb's copy keeps in-frame clones and lacks some. The repertoire has approximately 20,000 clones, about 83% of them found once; the top ten carry 0.82%. Material: CD4+ T cells from PBMCs. These TCRs come from a young woman in good health.

The chain links TRBV27 to TRBJ1-6, with 7 bases matching TRBD1. CDR1 is MNHEY and CDR2 is SMNVEV in the germline V gene (reference sequence). Losses at the gene ends were 6 bases for V and 4 bases for J; bases not matched to a gene: 3. CDR3 length: 14 residues. Here the CDR3 reads CASRGQRYNSPLHF. The DNA for the CDR3 is TGTGCCAGCAGGGGACAGCGATATAATTCACCCCTCCACTTT.

The CDR3 nucleotides read TGTGCCACCAGCATAGGGGGCGCATTAGATACGCAGTATTTT. This sequence encodes CATSIGGALDTQYF. This chain connects TRBV15 to TRBJ2-3, with 7 positions matching TRBD1. The CDR3 is 14 amino acids. With V trimmed by 4 bases and J by 5 bases, 6 bases remained unmatched. Germline CDR1 and CDR2: LNHNV and YYDKDF (reference sequence).

The chain has TRBV28 and TRBJ2-7, with TRBD2 identical over 8 bases. The CDR3 totals 16 residues. Germline lookup yields CDR1 MDHEN and CDR2 SYDVKM. V lost 4 bases, J lost 3 bases, and 11 bases stayed unmatched. In nucleotides, the CDR3 is TGTGCCAGCAGTTCCCCATGGCAGCGGGAGTTCTACGAGCAGTACTTC. Protein product: CASSSPWQREFYEQYF.

The chain uses TRBV6-6 and TRBJ2-4, with TRBD1 identical over 9 bases. There are 15 residues in the CDR3. V gave up 6 bases and J gave up 4 bases; unmatched junction bases: 7. Germline V lookup: CDR1 MNHNY, CDR2 SVGAGI (reference sequence). The CDR3 protein is CASRPRDREKNIQYF. CDR3 in DNA: TGTGCCAGCAGACCCAGGGACAGGGAAAAAAACATTCAGTACTTC.